The TCR beta chain described here comes from a study of CD8+ T cells in alopecia areata. To note about this clone: Antigen unknown.

CDR3 size: 14 residues. V was clipped by 3 bases and J by 9 bases; unmatched bases: 6. Germline CDR1 is SGHAT and CDR2 is FQNNGV. PBMCs provided sorted CD4+ and CD8+ T cells. Study results and caveats: Relative to mice, TCR sharing across patients was less clear, a difference possibly HLA-related. More clonal than normal scalp was lesional scalp, particularly alopecia totalis/universalis.

Reverse transcription of extracted RNA yielded cDNA, which provided the sequencing template. Generated by immunoSEQ multiplex PCR, the TCRdb table keeps only in-frame clones and is missing some. The table shows roughly 200,000 clones, with around 50% occurring only once. The sequencing sample was made of CD8+ T cells sorted from blood. This sequence originates from a human donor in good health. The gene calls are TRBV11-2 and TRBJ2-1, with 9 bases fitting TRBD1. This chain's CDR3 is CASSFGTGRREQFF. CDR3 nucleotides: TGTGCCAGCAGCTTTGGGACAGGGCGGCGTGAGCAGTTCTTC.